The clone carrying this T cell receptor (beta chain) was picked up many times. Its antigen is currently unknown. Germline lookup yields CDR1 SGHAT and CDR2 FQNNGV. Deletions cut 3 bases from V and 2 bases from J, with 17 bases between. The length of the CDR3 is 16 residues. This entry belongs to a study of CD8 T cells in ankylosing spondylitis. Study-level results: Among TCR beta sequences, a motif of under ten highly homologous variants appeared characteristic of ankylosing spondylitis blood.

Quantitative barcoded 5'-RACE was used to prepare TCR beta libraries. TCRdb itself ran the 5' RACE reads through MiXCR, one entry per CDR3 protein. This table has tens of thousands of distinct CDR3 sequences, over 9% appearing once. This rearrangement joins TRBV11-2 to TRBJ2-7; tentatively, D is TRBD1 or TRBD2 (6 bases each). The source material was blood, either unsorted or a sorted T cell fraction (not recorded which). This TCR came from a male donor with ankylosing spondylitis or in good health (not recorded which). This CDR3 is CASSLDLGGRTYEQYF. The CDR3 nucleotides read TGTGCCAGCAGCTTGGATCTCGGGGGCCGCACCTACGAGCAGTACTTC.